This TCR beta chain was recovered during a study of cytotoxic CD8 clonotypes in ibrutinib-treated CLL. TCRdb's copy holds only in-frame clones and misses some; the assay was immunoSEQ multiplex PCR. Of 14,000 or so clones listed, around 48% are singletons. This clone showed up just once. The antigen remains unidentified. The CDR3 is made up of 11 amino acids. Trimming cost V 6 bases and J 3 bases, with 9 bases left between them. From germline, CDR1 is SQVTM and CDR2 ANQGSEA. Findings and caveats of the study: At the start, clonality exceeded age-matched healthy donors and followed circulating CD8+ T-cell counts. Treatment left the uncommon public clonotypes either contracted or stable in frequency. Patients with sustained remission and those progressing were sampled at differing times.

The sequence derives from a human donor with chronic lymphocytic leukemia. The material sequenced was PBMCs, taken at a roughly 22-month disease-progression time point, from a patient treated with ibrutinib. The rearrangement uses TRBV29-1 and TRBJ2-7; D might be TRBD1 (5 bases). The CDR3, as DNA: TGCAGCGTCCACGACAGCTACGAGCAGTACTTC. This encodes CSVHDSYEQYF.